The next 13 T cell receptor beta chains were all read from a single sample in a study of T cell responses to AZD1222 COVID-19 vaccine. TCRdb's table, derived via immunoSEQ multiplex PCR, lists solely in-frame clones and lacks some. In the table there are around 130,000 clones, 93% of which are singletons. The starting material was peripheral blood, obtained on day 0 of AZD1222 vaccination. All receptors come from an adult in good health.

This chain links TRBV5-1 with TRBJ1-2; D ambiguous. The ends were cut back, 0 bases at V and 3 bases at J, with 9 bases in the middle. CDR3 size: 14 residues. Germline V gene data show CDR1 as SGHRS and CDR2 as YFSETQ. CDR3 bases: TGCGCCAGCAGCTTGGGAGGAGCTTACTATGGCTACACCTTC. The encoded protein is CASSLGGAYYGYTF.

This clone appeared a single time. V gene TRBV4-1 combines with J gene TRBJ1-3; D unresolved. The CDR3 length is 17 residues. Trimming cost V 0 bases and J 0 bases, with 12 bases left between them. Germline V gene data show CDR1 as MGHRA and CDR2 as YSYEKL. CDR3 sequence (DNA): TGCGCCAGCAGCCAAGAAAGGGTGGATTACTCTGGAAACACCATATATTTT. Amino acids: CASSQERVDYSGNTIYF.

The chain links TRBV27 to TRBJ1-5; 7 bases fit TRBD1. The CDR3 covers 15 residues. V dropped 5 bases and J dropped 4; count of bases not matched to a gene: 8. Germline CDR1 reads MNHEY; CDR2 reads SMNVEV (reference sequence). In DNA form, the CDR3 reads TGTGCCAGCAGTCCCTGGGACAGCCTAAATCAGCCCCAGCATTTT. Translating it yields CASSPWDSLNQPQHF.

J is TRBJ2-3 and V is TRBV11-1, with D possibly matching TRBD2 (6 bases). Trimming cost V 1 base and J 1 base, with 9 bases left between them. Germline V gene sequence: CDR1 SGHAT, CDR2 FQDESV (reference sequence). This CDR3 contains 15 residues. The CDR3 loop is CASSLELAGTDTQYF. DNA for the CDR3: TGTGCCAGCAGCTTAGAACTAGCCGGCACAGATACGCAGTATTTT.

This chain links TRBV19 with TRBJ1-5; D gene unclear. Between the trimmed V and J ends, which lost 1 base and 4 bases, there was a span of 11 bases. CDR3 length: 15 amino acids. Germline CDR1 is LNHDA and CDR2 is SQIVND (reference sequence). The CDR3 region is CASSIVGGMNQPQHF. CDR3 coding DNA: TGTGCCAGTAGTATAGTAGGAGGGATGAATCAGCCCCAGCATTTT.

The chain has TRBV9 and TRBJ2-2, with 10 bases identical to TRBD2. The V segment lost 2 bases and the J segment 1 base; nucleotides outside the gene matches: 2. Looked up from germline, CDR1 is SGDLS and CDR2 is YYNGEE. The CDR3 totals 16 residues. The CDR3 nucleotides are TGTGCCAGCAGCGTTGGACTAGCGGAGAACACCGGGGAGCTGTTTTTT. It specifies CASSVGLAENTGELFF.

This clone turned up a few times. This chain links TRBV9 with TRBJ1-1, with 11 bases matching TRBD1. Losses at the gene ends were 3 bases for V and 5 bases for J; bases not matched to a gene: 9. CDR1 SGDLS and CDR2 YYNGEE come from the germline V gene. CDR3 length equals 16 residues. The CDR3 DNA sequence: TGTGCCAGCAGCGGGACAGGGGGCGCGTGGGGTACTGAAGCTTTCTTT. It codes for CASSGTGGAWGTEAFF.

This chain links TRBV27 with TRBJ2-7; D might be TRBD2 (7 bases). The CDR3 consists of 17 residues. Trimming left V 8 bases short and J 3 bases short, with 26 bases between. CDR1 and CDR2 (germline): MNHEY, SMNVEV (reference sequence). CDR3 in DNA: TGTGCCAGCGAACTGGGGGGGCGGCCCAAGTGGGTCTACGAGCAGTACTTC. It yields the protein CASELGGRPKWVYEQYF.

This chain connects TRBV18 to TRBJ1-1, with D unresolved. The CDR3 is 14 residues long. The germline V gene encodes CDR1 KGHSH and CDR2 LQKENI. Trimming took off 0 bases at V and 3 bases at J, with 8 bases between the two ends. CDR3 protein: CASSPPARHTEAFF. The CDR3 region has the DNA TGTGCCAGCTCACCACCGGCCAGACACACTGAAGCTTTCTTT.

The gene calls are TRBV12-3 or TRBV12-4 and TRBJ1-1; D is unresolved. V lost 4 bases to trimming and J lost 7 bases, with 10 bases between them. This CDR3 has 12 amino acids. CDR3 nucleotide sequence: TGTGCCAGCAGTTGGACGGCTATTGAAGCTTTCTTT. Protein product: CASSWTAIEAFF.

This rearrangement joins TRBV28 to TRBJ1-2; no firm D call. The CDR3 consists of 12 residues. The germline gives CDR1 MDHEN, CDR2 SYDVKM. V was clipped by 1 base and J by 4 bases, with 4 bases between them. The CDR3 loop reads CASSLSSYGYTF. CDR3 DNA sequence: TGTGCCAGCAGTTTATCAAGCTATGGCTACACCTTC.

V is TRBV9 and J is TRBJ1-6; D perhaps matches TRBD1 (6 bases). This CDR3 is 15 amino acids long. V was cut by 0 bases and J by 4 bases, with 8 bases left in between. Looked up from germline, CDR1 is SGDLS and CDR2 is YYNGEE. The CDR3 spells CASSVGTAYNSPLHF. CDR3 coding DNA: TGTGCCAGCAGCGTAGGGACAGCTTATAATTCACCCCTCCACTTT.

This clone has just a few counts. The rearrangement uses TRBV19 and TRBJ2-7, with D unresolved. The CDR3 covers 13 residues. The germline V and J ends were trimmed by 6 bases and 3 bases, with 12 bases remaining between them. Looked up from germline, CDR1 is LNHDA and CDR2 is SQIVND (reference sequence). CDR3 DNA sequence: TGTGCCAGTAGCCCCAGCCATCACTACGAGCAGTACTTC. Translated: CASSPSHHYEQYF.